What follows are 26 T cell receptor beta chains derived from one specimen sequenced in a study of cytomegalovirus exposure and HLA in healthy donors (dated by TCRdb to 2015 to 2018). The method was the immunoSEQ multiplex PCR assay. A mixture of 60 forward primers for TCR Vbeta segments and 13 reverse primers for TCR Jbeta segments was used in the multiplex PCR. Held by TCRdb, this immuneACCESS table contains in-frame sequences only and omits some clones. Under half of the omission traces to an unresolved V gene where checked; the cause of the rest is unknown. This sample holds 100,000 to 150,000 clones; around 77% were observed only once. Approximately 0.86% of the sample goes to the ten largest clones. Input material: PBMCs. These receptors all come from a woman in her sixties or seventies in good health and CMV-seronegative.

This clone was observed a handful of times. This chain links TRBV11-2 with TRBJ1-2, with 7 bases lining up with TRBD1. J gave up 4 bases and V 5 bases, and 4 bases lay outside the gene matches. CDR1 and CDR2 (germline): SGHAT, FQNNGV. The CDR3 totals 13 residues. In DNA, the CDR3 is TGTGCCAGCAGCGACGGGACAGCCTATGGCTACACCTTC. Encoded protein: CASSDGTAYGYTF.

The table lists this clone with a few counts. J is TRBJ1-6 and V is TRBV9; D not resolved. Trimming cost V 4 bases and J 9 bases, with 17 bases left between them. Per the germline V gene, CDR1 is SGDLS and CDR2 is YYNGEE. This CDR3 has 15 residues. The CDR3 loop reads CASSRGPTSGSPLHF. The CDR3 coding sequence is TGTGCCAGCAGCCGAGGGCCCACCTCCGGTTCACCCCTCCACTTT.

The chain employs TRBV5-4 and TRBJ2-1; 10 nucleotides match TRBD2. J was trimmed by 6 bases and V by 4 bases; bases with no gene match: 10. The CDR3 totals 16 residues. Germline CDR1 reads SGHNT; CDR2 reads YYREEE (reference sequence). The CDR3: CASSHTTGTSANEQFF. The DNA for the CDR3 is TGTGCCAGCAGCCATACAACCGGGACTAGCGCCAATGAGCAGTTCTTC.

Points on this clone: The same CDR3 can be traced to other DNA sequences in this sample. This rearrangement joins TRBV30 to TRBJ1-2, with a weak D call TRBD1 (5 bases). V was trimmed by 0 bases and J by 6 bases, leaving 11 bases between them. The CDR3 is 13 residues long. Looked up from germline, CDR1 is GTSNPN and CDR2 is SVGIG (reference sequence). The CDR3 protein is CAWSVGPGDGYTF. CDR3 bases: TGTGCCTGGAGTGTAGGGCCGGGGGATGGCTACACCTTC.

V is TRBV7-2 and J is TRBJ2-2; TRBD1 aligns across 7 bases. The CDR3 is 15 residues long. Germline values: CDR1 SGHTA, CDR2 FQGNSA. The V segment lost 3 bases and the J segment 6 bases; nucleotides outside the gene matches: 7. CDR3 bases: TGTGCCAGCAGCTTCCAGACAGGGATGGCCGGGGAGCTGTTTTTT. Protein sequence: CASSFQTGMAGELFF. Full variable domain (rest looked up from reference TRBV7-2 and TRBJ2-2): GAGVSQSPSNKVTEKGKDVELRCDPISGHTALYWYRQSLGQGLEFLIYFQGNSAPDKSGLPSDRFSAERTGGSVSTLTIQRTQQEDSAVYLCASSFQTGMAGELFFGEGSRLTVL.

The chain uses TRBV6-5 and TRBJ2-6, with D tentatively TRBD2 (6 bases). CDR1 MNHEY and CDR2 SVGAGI come from the germline V gene. The CDR3 extends over 14 amino acids. V lost 4 bases, J lost 2 bases, and 6 bases lay in between. CDR3 residues: CASSSGAGANVLTF. The CDR3 DNA is TGTGCCAGCAGTTCGGGAGCTGGGGCCAACGTCCTGACTTTC.

The chain joins TRBV10-2 to TRBJ2-1; 8 bases fit TRBD2. The CDR3 covers 16 residues. Germline CDR1 WSHSY, CDR2 SAAADI. With V trimmed by 0 bases and J by 2 bases, 3 bases remained unmatched. CDR3 amino acids: CASSESGSGTYNEQFF. Here the CDR3 DNA reads TGCGCCAGCAGTGAGTCCGGTAGCGGGACCTACAATGAGCAGTTCTTC.

This chain links TRBV5-1 with TRBJ2-1, with 7 bases fitting TRBD1. The CDR3 runs to 23 residues. Germline loops: CDR1 SGHRS, CDR2 YFSETQ. V lost 5 bases and J lost 4; bases outside the gene matches: 33. CDR3 residues: CASREDRRQASPGFSQAYNEQFF. The CDR3 coding sequence is TGCGCCAGCAGAGAGGACAGGAGACAGGCGAGCCCAGGCTTTTCACAGGCTTACAATGAGCAGTTCTTC.

V is TRBV28 and J is TRBJ2-4, with D maybe TRBD2 (6 bases). This CDR3 has 18 amino acids. V dropped 5 bases and J dropped 0 bases, with 20 bases sitting between them. CDR1 and CDR2 from the germline V gene are MDHEN and SYDVKM. CDR3 bases: TGTGCCAGCAGTCTCTCCCTCGGGAGTAAGTTAGCCAAAAACATTCAGTACTTC. Residues: CASSLSLGSKLAKNIQYF.

This clone came up a few times. This chain's CDR3 is CASSATGGQNTEAFF. The CDR3 bases are TGTGCCAGCAGTGCCACAGGGGGCCAGAACACTGAAGCTTTCTTT. The genes are TRBV6-5 and TRBJ1-1; 9 bases are shared with TRBD1. In germline, CDR1 is MNHEY, CDR2 SVGAGI. There are 15 residues in the CDR3. Trimming at V came to 5 bases and at J to 1 base, leaving 5 bases not matched to a gene.

The chain employs TRBV19 and TRBJ1-5, with D possibly matching TRBD1 (5 bases). Germline CDR1 is LNHDA and CDR2 is SQIVND (reference sequence). Trimming shortened V by 7 bases and J by 5 bases, and 18 bases separated the two germline ends. The CDR3 loop spans 15 amino acids. The CDR3 sequence: CASTLKGAGHQPQHF. CDR3 bases: TGTGCCAGTACCCTTAAAGGGGCAGGACATCAGCCCCAGCATTTT. Using reference TRBV19 and TRBJ1-5 for the parts outside the CDR3, the full variable domain is DGGITQSPKYLFRKEGQNVTLSCEQNLNHDAMYWYRQDPGQGLRLIYYSQIVNDFQKGDIAEGYSVSREKKESFPLTVTSAQKNPTAFYLCASTLKGAGHQPQHFGDGTRLSIL.

This clone was found a few times. The rearrangement links TRBV6-1 to TRBJ2-7, with 9 bases aligning to TRBD1. Germline assignment: CDR1 MNHNS and CDR2 SASEGT. CDR3 size: 13 residues. V dropped 4 bases and J dropped 12; count of bases not matched to a gene: 10. DNA for the CDR3: TGTGCCAGCAGTGCCATGGGACAGGGTAATTTGTACTTC. Its translation: CASSAMGQGNLYF.

This chain links TRBV5-6 with TRBJ2-7; 11 bases align to TRBD2. This CDR3 is 14 amino acids long. Germline assignment: CDR1 SGHDT and CDR2 YYEEEE. The trim removed 7 bases at V and 5 bases at J, leaving 8 bases unmatched. The chain's CDR3 is CASYTSGGVDEQYF. Written as DNA, the CDR3 is TGTGCCAGCTATACTAGCGGGGGTGTCGACGAGCAGTACTTC.

This chain connects TRBV28 to TRBJ1-5; no reliable D call. The length of the CDR3 is 16 residues. From germline, CDR1 is MDHEN and CDR2 SYDVKM. Trimming took off 7 bases at V and 0 bases at J, with 16 bases between the two ends. In DNA form, the CDR3 reads TGTGCCAGCATCCCATCGCTCGGGTATAGCAATCAGCCCCAGCATTTT. It codes for CASIPSLGYSNQPQHF.

The V and J genes are TRBV10-2 and TRBJ2-6; maybe TRBD1 (6 bases). Germline V gives CDR1 WSHSY, CDR2 SAAADI. V was clipped by 6 bases and J by 0 bases, with 9 bases between them. The length of the CDR3 is 15 residues. For the CDR3, the DNA is TGCGCCAGCAGGGACAGCGTCTCTGGGGCCAACGTCCTGACTTTC. Its translation: CASRDSVSGANVLTF.

V is TRBV30 and J is TRBJ2-6, with 9 positions matching TRBD1. The CDR3 loop spans 19 amino acids. J lost 2 bases, V lost 3 bases, and 14 bases had no gene match. CDR1 is GTSNPN, CDR2 SVGIG, per germline (reference sequence). The CDR3 DNA sequence: TGTGCCTGGAGACCCAAACTAGGGGACAGGGAGGCTGGGGCCAACGTCCTGACTTTC. This sequence encodes CAWRPKLGDREAGANVLTF.

The chain employs TRBV7-2 and TRBJ2-7; no firm D call. Germline V lookup: CDR1 SGHTA, CDR2 FQGNSA. The CDR3 has 12 residues. The germline V and J ends were trimmed by 3 bases and 6 bases, with 9 bases remaining between them. Written as DNA, the CDR3 is TGTGCCAGCAGCTTCTACGCTTCCGAGCAGTACTTC. Its protein is CASSFYASEQYF.

This CDR3 reads CASSSGQISTDTQYF. The CDR3 DNA sequence: TGTGCCAGCAGCTCCGGACAGATTAGCACAGATACGCAGTATTTT. V is TRBV7-6 and J is TRBJ2-3, with D possibly being TRBD1 (6 bases). Germline V gives CDR1 SGHVS, CDR2 FNYEAQ. The ends were cut back, 4 bases at V and 0 bases at J, with 11 bases in the middle. This CDR3 has 15 amino acids.

The chain combines TRBV30 with TRBJ1-2, with D uncertain. CDR1 and CDR2 (germline): GTSNPN, SVGIG (reference sequence). CDR3 length equals 12 residues. Trimming shortened V by 0 bases and J by 7 bases, and 9 bases separated the two germline ends. The CDR3 DNA reads as TGTGCCTGGAGTGTACTTCACCTTGGCTACACCTTC. It encodes CAWSVLHLGYTF.

This chain uses TRBV4-1 with TRBJ2-2; 12 bases align to TRBD1. The trim removed 6 bases at V and 3 bases at J, leaving 5 bases unmatched. This CDR3 region has 16 residues. CDR1 is MGHRA, CDR2 YSYEKL, per germline. CDR3 region: CASSRDRGRDTGELFF. The DNA for the CDR3 is TGCGCCAGCAGTCGGGACAGGGGGCGCGACACCGGGGAGCTGTTTTTT.

The chain combines TRBV10-3 with TRBJ1-1; D is possibly TRBD1 (6 bases). The ends were cut back, 6 bases at V and 0 bases at J, with 8 bases in the middle. Per germline, CDR1 ENHRY and CDR2 SYGVKD. This CDR3 is 13 amino acids long. CDR3 DNA sequence: TGTGCCATCAGGTCAGGGGTGAACACTGAAGCTTTCTTT. It yields the protein CAIRSGVNTEAFF.

This chain links TRBV10-3 with TRBJ2-7, with 12 bases identical to TRBD2. V dropped 6 bases and J dropped 1; count of bases not matched to a gene: 13. CDR3 length: 18 amino acids. Germline CDR1 is ENHRY and CDR2 is SYGVKD. CDR3 nucleotide sequence: TGTGCCATCAGCCGACTAGCGGGGGCTAACCGACATTCCTACGAGCAGTACTTC. It encodes CAISRLAGANRHSYEQYF.

V and J are TRBV9 and TRBJ2-7, with TRBD1 matching 8 bases. This CDR3 contains 15 residues. The germline V gene has CDR1 SGDLS and CDR2 YYNGEE. Unmatched junction bases numbered 13, after V lost 3 bases and J lost 8 bases. Written as DNA, the CDR3 is TGTGCCAGCAGCGCCGCCGGACAGGGAGTTCTACAGCAGTACTTC. Protein sequence: CASSAAGQGVLQQYF.

The chain recombines TRBV5-1 with TRBJ2-1, with TRBD2 matching over 14 bases. This CDR3 contains 19 residues. Germline V CDR1 and CDR2: SGHRS, YFSETQ. V dropped 4 bases and J dropped 0; count of bases not matched to a gene: 9. CDR3 sequence: CASSLGTSGGLSSYNEQFF. The CDR3 nucleotides are TGCGCCAGCAGCCTTGGGACTAGCGGGGGCCTAAGCTCCTACAATGAGCAGTTCTTC.

The gene calls are TRBV19 and TRBJ2-2; 8 bases are a match to TRBD1. The CDR3 loop spans 14 amino acids. Germline V gene data show CDR1 as LNHDA and CDR2 as SQIVND (reference sequence). V gave up 8 bases and J gave up 3 bases; unmatched junction bases: 5. The CDR3: CASRTGFDTGELFF. In DNA, the CDR3 is TGTGCCAGTCGGACAGGGTTCGACACCGGGGAGCTGTTTTTT.

This clone was counted between two and nine times. The chain recombines TRBV20-1 with TRBJ1-5; D is undetermined. This CDR3 contains 11 residues. Trimming took 1 base from V and 4 from J, leaving 2 bases between them. The germline CDR1 and CDR2 sequences are DFQATT and SNEGSKA (reference sequence). This chain's CDR3 is CSARVNQPQHF. The DNA for the CDR3 is TGCAGTGCTAGAGTAAATCAGCCCCAGCATTTT.